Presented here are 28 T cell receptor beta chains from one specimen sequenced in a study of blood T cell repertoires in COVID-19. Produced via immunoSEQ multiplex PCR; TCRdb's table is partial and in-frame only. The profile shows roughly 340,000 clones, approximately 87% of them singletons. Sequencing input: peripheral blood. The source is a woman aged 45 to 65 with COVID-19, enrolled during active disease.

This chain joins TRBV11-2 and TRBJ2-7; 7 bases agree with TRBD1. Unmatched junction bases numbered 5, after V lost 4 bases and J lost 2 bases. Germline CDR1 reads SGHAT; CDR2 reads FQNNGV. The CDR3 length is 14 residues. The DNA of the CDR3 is TGTGCCAGCAGCTCCGACAGGGTTACCTACGAGCAGTACTTC. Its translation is CASSSDRVTYEQYF.

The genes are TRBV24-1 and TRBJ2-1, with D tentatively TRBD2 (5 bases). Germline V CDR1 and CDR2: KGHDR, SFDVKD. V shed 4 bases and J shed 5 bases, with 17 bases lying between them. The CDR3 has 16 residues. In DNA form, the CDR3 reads TGTGCCACCAGTGACGGGCGGGCCGTAGTTAACAATGAGCAGTTCTTC. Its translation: CATSDGRAVVNNEQFF.

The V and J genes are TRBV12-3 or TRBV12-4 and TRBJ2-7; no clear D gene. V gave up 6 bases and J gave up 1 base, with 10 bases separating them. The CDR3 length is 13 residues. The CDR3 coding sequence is TGTGCCAGCAGCCCTTGGGCTTCCTACGAGCAGTACTTC. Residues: CASSPWASYEQYF.

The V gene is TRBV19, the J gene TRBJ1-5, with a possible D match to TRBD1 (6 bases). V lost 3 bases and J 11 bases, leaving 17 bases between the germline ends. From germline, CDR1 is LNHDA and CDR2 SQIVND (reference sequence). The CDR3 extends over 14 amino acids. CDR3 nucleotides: TGTGCCAGTAGTATTACAGGGAGCCAATCGGCCCAGCATTTT. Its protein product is CASSITGSQSAQHF.

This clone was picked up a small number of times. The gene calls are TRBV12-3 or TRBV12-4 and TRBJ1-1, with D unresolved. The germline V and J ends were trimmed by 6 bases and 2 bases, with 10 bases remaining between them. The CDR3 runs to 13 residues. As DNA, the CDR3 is TGTGCCAGCAGCCTAAGGACTAACACTGAAGCTTTCTTT. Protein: CASSLRTNTEAFF.

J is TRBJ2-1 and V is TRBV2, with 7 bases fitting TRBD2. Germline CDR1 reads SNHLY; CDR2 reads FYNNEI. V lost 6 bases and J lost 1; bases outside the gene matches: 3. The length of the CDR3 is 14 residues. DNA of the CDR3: TGTGCCAGCAGCGGGGGGATGTCCTACAATGAGCAGTTCTTC. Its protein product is CASSGGMSYNEQFF.

CDR3 bases: TGTGCCAGCAGCCAAGACCAGACTAGCGGGAGAGTTAGGACCCAGTACTTC. It codes for CASSQDQTSGRVRTQYF. This sequence joins TRBV14 and TRBJ2-5; TRBD2 matches at 12 bases. The CDR3 totals 17 residues. After removal of 0 bases from V and 7 bases from J, the junction contained 9 bases not matched to a gene. CDR1 is SGHDN, CDR2 FVKESK, per germline.

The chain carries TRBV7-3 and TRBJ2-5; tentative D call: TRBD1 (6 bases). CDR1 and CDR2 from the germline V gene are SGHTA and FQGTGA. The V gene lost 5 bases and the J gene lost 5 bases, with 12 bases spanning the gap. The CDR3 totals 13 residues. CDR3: CASSAQRGETQYF. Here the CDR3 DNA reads TGTGCCAGCAGCGCACAAAGGGGGGAGACCCAGTACTTC.

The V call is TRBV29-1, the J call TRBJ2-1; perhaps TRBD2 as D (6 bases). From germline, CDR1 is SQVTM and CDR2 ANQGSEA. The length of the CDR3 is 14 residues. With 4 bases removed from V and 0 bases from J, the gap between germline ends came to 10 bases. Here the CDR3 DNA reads TGCAGCGTTGGGCGGGAAAGCTCCTACAATGAGCAGTTCTTC. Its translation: CSVGRESSYNEQFF.

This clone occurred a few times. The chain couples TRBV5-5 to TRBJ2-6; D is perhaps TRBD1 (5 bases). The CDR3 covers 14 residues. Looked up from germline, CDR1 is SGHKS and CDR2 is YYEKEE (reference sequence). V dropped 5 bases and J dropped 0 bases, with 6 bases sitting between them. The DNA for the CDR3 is TGTGCCAGCAGAGACAGCTCTGGGGCCAACGTCCTGACTTTC. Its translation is CASRDSSGANVLTF. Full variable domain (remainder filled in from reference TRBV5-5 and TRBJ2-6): DAGVTQSPTHLIKTRGQQVTLRCSPISGHKSVSWYQQVLGQGPQFIFQYYEKEERGRGNFPDRFSARQFPNYSSELNVNALLLGDSALYLCASRDSSGANVLTFGAGSRLTVL.

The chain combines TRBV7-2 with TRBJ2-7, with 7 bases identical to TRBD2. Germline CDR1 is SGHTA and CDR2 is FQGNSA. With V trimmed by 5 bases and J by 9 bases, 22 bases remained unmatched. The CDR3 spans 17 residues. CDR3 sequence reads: CASSPQQLATGESSQYF. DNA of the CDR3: TGTGCCAGCAGCCCACAACAACTAGCGACGGGAGAATCGTCGCAGTACTTC.

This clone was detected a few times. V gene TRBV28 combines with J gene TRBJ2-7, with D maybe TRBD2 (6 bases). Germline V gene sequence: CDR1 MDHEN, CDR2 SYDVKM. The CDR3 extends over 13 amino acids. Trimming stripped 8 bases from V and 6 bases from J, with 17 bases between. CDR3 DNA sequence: TGTGCCAGCTCCTTGGGAGGTAGGGGCGAGCAGTACTTC. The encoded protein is CASSLGGRGEQYF.

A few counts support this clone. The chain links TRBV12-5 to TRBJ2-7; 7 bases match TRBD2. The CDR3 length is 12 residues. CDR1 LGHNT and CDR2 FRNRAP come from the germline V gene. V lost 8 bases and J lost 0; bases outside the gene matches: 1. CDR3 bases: TGTGCTAGTAGCGGGAACTCCTACGAGCAGTACTTC. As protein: CASSGNSYEQYF.

This CDR3 is CASSADSPNQPQHF. DNA of the CDR3: TGTGCCAGCAGTGCCGACAGCCCTAATCAGCCCCAGCATTTT. This chain joins TRBV2 and TRBJ1-5, with D tentatively TRBD1 (5 bases). CDR1 is SNHLY and CDR2 is FYNNEI in the germline V gene. The CDR3 totals 14 residues. V dropped 4 bases and J dropped 4 bases, with 11 bases sitting between them.

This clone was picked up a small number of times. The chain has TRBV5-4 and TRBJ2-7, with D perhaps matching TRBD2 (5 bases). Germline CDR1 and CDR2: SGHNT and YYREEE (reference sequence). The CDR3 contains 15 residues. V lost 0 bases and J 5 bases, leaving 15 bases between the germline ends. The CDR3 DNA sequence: TGTGCCAGCAGCTTGGCTCCGGGAAATTGGGACGAGCAGTACTTC. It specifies CASSLAPGNWDEQYF.

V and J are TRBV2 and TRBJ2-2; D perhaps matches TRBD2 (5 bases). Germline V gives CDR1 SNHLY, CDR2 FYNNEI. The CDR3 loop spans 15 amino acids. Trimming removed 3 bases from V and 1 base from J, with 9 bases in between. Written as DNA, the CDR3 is TGTGCCAGCAGTGAGCGGAGGATGAACACCGGGGAGCTGTTTTTT. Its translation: CASSERRMNTGELFF.

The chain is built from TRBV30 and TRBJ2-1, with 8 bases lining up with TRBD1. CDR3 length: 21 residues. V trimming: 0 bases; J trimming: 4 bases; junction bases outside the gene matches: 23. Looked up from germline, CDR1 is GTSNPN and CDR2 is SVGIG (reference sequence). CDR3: CAWSVPAGGASNGLGYNEQFF. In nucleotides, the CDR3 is TGTGCCTGGAGTGTACCAGCAGGGGGCGCTTCTAACGGCCTGGGATACAATGAGCAGTTCTTC.

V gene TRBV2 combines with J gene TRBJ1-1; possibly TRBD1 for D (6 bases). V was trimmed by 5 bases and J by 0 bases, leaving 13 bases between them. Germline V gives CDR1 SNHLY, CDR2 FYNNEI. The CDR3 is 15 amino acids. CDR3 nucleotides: TGTGCCAGCAGTCTGGACAGCCTCATGAACACTGAAGCTTTCTTT. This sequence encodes CASSLDSLMNTEAFF.

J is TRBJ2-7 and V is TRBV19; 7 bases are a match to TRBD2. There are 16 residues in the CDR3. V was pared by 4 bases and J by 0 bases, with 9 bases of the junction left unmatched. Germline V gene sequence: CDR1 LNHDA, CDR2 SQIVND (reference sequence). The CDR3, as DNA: TGTGCCAGTAGTACCCACACTAGCGACAACTCCTACGAGCAGTACTTC. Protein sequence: CASSTHTSDNSYEQYF.

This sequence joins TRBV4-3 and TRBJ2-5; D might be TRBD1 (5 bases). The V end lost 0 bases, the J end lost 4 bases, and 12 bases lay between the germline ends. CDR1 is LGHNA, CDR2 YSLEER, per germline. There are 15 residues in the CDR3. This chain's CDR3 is CASSQDSGIRETQYF. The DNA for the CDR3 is TGCGCCAGCAGCCAAGATTCAGGGATTAGAGAGACCCAGTACTTC.

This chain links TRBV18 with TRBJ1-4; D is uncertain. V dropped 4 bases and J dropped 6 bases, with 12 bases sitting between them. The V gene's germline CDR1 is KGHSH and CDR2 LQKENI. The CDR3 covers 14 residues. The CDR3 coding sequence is TGTGCCAGCTCACTGGGCTCAGCGGATGAAAAACTGTTTTTT. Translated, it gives CASSLGSADEKLFF.

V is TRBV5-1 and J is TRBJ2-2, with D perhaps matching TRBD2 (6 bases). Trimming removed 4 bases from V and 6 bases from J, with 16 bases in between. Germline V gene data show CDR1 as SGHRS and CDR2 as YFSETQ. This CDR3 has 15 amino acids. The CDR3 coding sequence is TGCGCCAGCAGCCCCGGGACTGGCGGTTCCGGGGAGCTGTTTTTT. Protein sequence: CASSPGTGGSGELFF.

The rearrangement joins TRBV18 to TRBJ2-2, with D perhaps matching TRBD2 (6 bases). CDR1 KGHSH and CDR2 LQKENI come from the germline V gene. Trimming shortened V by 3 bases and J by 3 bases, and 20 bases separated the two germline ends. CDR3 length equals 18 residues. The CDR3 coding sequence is TGTGCCAGCTCACCTACAGGCCGACTAGTATCGGACACCGGGGAGCTGTTTTTT. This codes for CASSPTGRLVSDTGELFF.

In DNA, the CDR3 is TGTGCCAGCAGGCGCGAGCGGGAGGGGGACAATGAGCAGTTCTTC. Residues: CASRREREGDNEQFF. The chain carries TRBV6-6 and TRBJ2-1; TRBD2 aligns across 10 bases. The ends lost 6 bases at V and 5 bases at J; junction bases unmatched: 7. CDR1 and CDR2 from the germline V gene are MNHNY and SVGAGI (reference sequence). The CDR3 length is 15 residues.

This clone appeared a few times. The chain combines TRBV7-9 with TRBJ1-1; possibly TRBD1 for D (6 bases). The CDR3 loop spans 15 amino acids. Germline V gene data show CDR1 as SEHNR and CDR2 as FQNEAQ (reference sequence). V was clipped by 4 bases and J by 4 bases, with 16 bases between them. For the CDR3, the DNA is TGTGCCAGCAGCTCAGATGGGGGCGCGAGCACTGAAGCTTTCTTT. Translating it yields CASSSDGGASTEAFF.

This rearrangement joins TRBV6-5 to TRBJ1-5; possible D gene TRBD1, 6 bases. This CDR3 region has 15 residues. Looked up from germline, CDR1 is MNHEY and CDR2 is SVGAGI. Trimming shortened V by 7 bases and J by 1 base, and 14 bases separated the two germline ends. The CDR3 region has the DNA TGTGCCAGCATTACCCCGGACAGCAGCAATCAGCCCCAGCATTTT. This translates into CASITPDSSNQPQHF.

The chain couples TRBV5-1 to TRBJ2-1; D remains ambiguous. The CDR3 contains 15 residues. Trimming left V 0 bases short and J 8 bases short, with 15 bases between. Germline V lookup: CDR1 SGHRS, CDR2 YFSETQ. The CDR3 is CASSLVAGGRDEQFF. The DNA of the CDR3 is TGCGCCAGCAGCTTGGTGGCAGGTGGTAGAGATGAGCAGTTCTTC.

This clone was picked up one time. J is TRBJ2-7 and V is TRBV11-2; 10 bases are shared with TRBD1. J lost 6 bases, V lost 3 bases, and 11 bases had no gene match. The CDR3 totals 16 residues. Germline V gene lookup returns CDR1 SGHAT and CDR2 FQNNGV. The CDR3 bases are TGTGCCAGCAGCTTTAGGAGGGGGGGACAGGGGACCGAGCAGTACTTC. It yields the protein CASSFRRGGQGTEQYF.